This T cell receptor (beta chain) is drawn from a study of beta chain features in type 1 diabetes. As for the study in general: Age and gender were similar between patients and healthy donors, as were cell yields. Analysis included about 100 million sorted cells drawn from all samples. Whole-study results and caveats: TCRB CDR3s from Type 1 diabetes patients were moderately but significantly shorter in all four CD4+ subsets. Among patients, naive, central memory and Treg TCRB repertoires appeared more similar than among healthy donors.

To note about this clone: Its target is unknown.

Germline CDR1 SGHRS, CDR2 YFSETQ. The ends lost 1 base at V and 2 bases at J; junction bases unmatched: 2. The CDR3 sequence is 14 residues long. What was sequenced were expressed TCRB transcripts, since all of the isolated RNA had been reverse transcribed. Repertoires were generated with immunoSEQ multiplex PCR, while TCRdb's copy carries only in-frame clones and drops some. Here the sample spans 250,000 to 300,000 clones, 8% being singletons. The sample consisted of central memory CD4+ T cells from blood. This clonotype originated in a woman aged 18-35 years in good health. The chain uses TRBV5-1 and TRBJ1-2; 7 nucleotides line up with TRBD1. For the CDR3, the DNA is TGCGCCAGCAGCTTGACGACAGGGAACTATGGCTACACCTTC. Residues: CASSLTTGNYGYTF. The full variable domain, completed using reference TRBV5-1 and TRBJ1-2, is KAGVTQTPRYLIKTRGQQVTLSCSPISGHRSVSWYQQTPGQGLQFLFEYFSETQRNKGNFPGRFSGRQFSNSRSEMNVSTLELGDSALYLCASSLTTGNYGYTFGSGTRLTVV.